A selection of T cell receptor beta chains follows, all from one sample in a study of T cell clonotyping in hematopoietic cell transplantation. Produced via immunoSEQ multiplex PCR; TCRdb's table is partial and in-frame only. Among about 7,500 clones listed, roughly 92% were seen once. The material sequenced was PBMCs, taken 180 days after allogeneic stem cell transplant. The receptors derive from a female patient between 50 and 59 years old who had an allogeneic stem cell transplant from an unrelated donor, so the T cells may come from the graft donor. Some clones in this sample may be carry-over from other donors' samples. Each CDR3 is given with its conserved first and last residue.

v_call,cdr3_aa
TRBV11-2,CASSLPPGLAVF
TRBV6-1,CATAGNRGGQPQHF
TRBV29-1,CSGQQRDTSYNEQFF
TRBV18,CASSPTRSTDTQYF
TRBV2,CASSENSGPTDTQYF
TRBV20-1,CSVGGNTEAFF
TRBV2,CASSESPEAFF
TRBV6-5,CASSYEENSYNEQFF
TRBV29-1,CSGARDLNTGELFF
TRBV28,CASRRGQHNTEAFF
TRBV30,CAWSVLVGRGWSAGELFF
TRBV30,CAWGQGESEKLFF
TRBV19,CASSPGLAYYGANVLTF
TRBV16,CASSHYDRGPSEAFF
TRBV19,CASSAFQGGTRNEQFF
TRBV10-1,CASSEGGYEQYF
TRBV6-1,CASSETGDGGYTF
TRBV10-2,CASSGTGWSSKMNEKLFF
TRBV27,CASSRRTAAAGANVLTF
TRBV27,CASSPTLGQGMRGYTF
TRBV7-9,CASSLVEVPGRPSYGYTF
TRBV5-1,CASSSRDSSRGYTF
TRBV7-9,CASSLEQAGLNEQFF